This entry lists 22 T cell receptor beta chains sequenced from one sample in a study of T-cell memory formation after mild COVID-19. TCRdb processed the 5' RACE reads anew with MiXCR; each CDR3 protein has one entry. The sample carries fewer than 350,000 distinct CDR3 sequences, 18% recorded once. Sequencing was carried out using PBMCs or a T cell subset sorted from them (not recorded which). Receptor source: a young man who had mild COVID-19 (a few samples of this study predate the infection). Cell type and time point are not known.

The chain couples TRBV7-7 to TRBJ2-2; 10 nucleotides match TRBD2. The CDR3 has 15 amino acids. Germline CDR1 SSHAT, CDR2 FNYEAQ (reference sequence). CDR3 sequence (DNA): TGTGCTAGCTCCCCCCTAGCGGGGGATACCGGGGAGCTGTTTTTT. This encodes CASSPLAGDTGELFF.

This clonotype has a handful of counts. The chain employs TRBV7-2 and TRBJ2-1, with D unclear. The CDR3 consists of 14 residues. Germline V gene lookup returns CDR1 SGHTA and CDR2 FQGNSA. The V end lost 5 bases, the J end lost 5 bases, and 13 bases lay between the germline ends. The CDR3 is CASSRLVRNNEQFF. The CDR3 DNA is TGTGCCAGCAGCCGTCTGGTCAGGAACAATGAGCAGTTCTTC.

This rearrangement joins TRBV5-1 to TRBJ2-3; tentatively, D is TRBD1 (7 bases). Trimming pared 7 bases from V and 7 bases from J, leaving 16 bases between. The CDR3 sequence is 13 residues long. Per the germline V gene, CDR1 is SGHRS and CDR2 is YFSETQ. CDR3 in DNA: TGCGCCAGCTCCGGACAGGCGGGGAATACGCAGTATTTT. Translated, it gives CASSGQAGNTQYF.

This sequence joins TRBV7-3 and TRBJ1-1; D remains unclear. CDR1 is SGHTA and CDR2 is FQGTGA in the germline V gene. This CDR3 spans 13 amino acids. Trimming shortened V by 7 bases and J by 1 base, and 10 bases separated the two germline ends. The CDR3 DNA reads TGTGCCAGCAAGGAGACCCCGAACACTGAAGCTTTCTTT. Its translation: CASKETPNTEAFF.

This clonotype was detected a few times. This chain joins TRBV4-3 and TRBJ1-2, with TRBD1 identical over 7 bases. Germline CDR1 LGHNA, CDR2 YSLEER. V lost 2 bases to trimming and J lost 4 bases; unmatched junction nucleotides: 4. The CDR3 has 14 residues. The CDR3 sequence is CASSQTGQVYGYTF. The DNA of the CDR3 is TGCGCCAGCAGCCAAACTGGACAGGTCTATGGCTACACCTTC.

This clonotype was recorded at least ten times. CDR3 sequence (DNA): TGTGCCAGCAGGCTTACAGGGGGATACACCGGGGAGCTGTTTTTT. This encodes CASRLTGGYTGELFF. This chain connects TRBV28 to TRBJ2-2, with TRBD1 identical over 8 bases. This CDR3 has 15 amino acids. CDR1 and CDR2 from the germline V gene are MDHEN and SYDVKM. With 6 bases clipped from V and 3 bases from J, the junction kept 6 bases outside the gene matches. Full variable domain (remainder filled in from reference TRBV28 and TRBJ2-2): DVKVTQSSRYLVKRTGEKVFLECVQDMDHENMFWYRQDPGLGLRLIYFSYDVKMKEKGDIPEGYSVSREKKERFSLILESASTNQTSMYLCASRLTGGYTGELFFGEGSRLTVL.

The rearrangement links TRBV7-8 to TRBJ1-5; D is ambiguous. The germline CDR1 and CDR2 sequences are SGHVS and FQNEAQ. Trimming took off 1 base at V and 6 bases at J, with 10 bases between the two ends. The length of the CDR3 is 14 residues. The CDR3 is CASSLESGPQPQHF. CDR3 coding DNA: TGTGCCAGCAGCTTAGAATCCGGGCCTCAGCCCCAGCATTTT. Variable domain in full (rest from reference TRBV7-8 and TRBJ1-5): GAGVSQSPRYKVAKRGQDVALRCDPISGHVSLFWYQQALGQGPEFLTYFQNEAQLDKSGLPSDRFFAERPEGSVSTLKIQRTQQEDSAVYLCASSLESGPQPQHFGDGTRLSIL.

V and J are TRBV4-2 and TRBJ1-6; D is uncertain. There are 17 residues in the CDR3. V dropped 0 bases and J dropped 0 bases, with 9 bases sitting between them. Germline-derived CDR1 and CDR2 are LGHNA and YNFKEQ. The DNA of the CDR3 is TGTGCCAGCAGCCAAGATGGGCAACTCTCCTATAATTCACCCCTCCACTTT. Protein: CASSQDGQLSYNSPLHF.

V and J are TRBV5-1 and TRBJ1-2; D is perhaps TRBD1 (6 bases). This CDR3 spans 12 amino acids. V lost 3 bases to trimming and J lost 8 bases, with 11 bases between them. Germline V CDR1 and CDR2: SGHRS, YFSETQ. The CDR3 DNA reads as TGCGCCAGCAGCTCGGCAGGGGAAGGCTACACCTTC. Protein product: CASSSAGEGYTF.

The chain combines TRBV6-1 with TRBJ2-5, with TRBD1 identical over 9 bases. With V trimmed by 6 bases and J by 4 bases, 3 bases remained unmatched. The length of the CDR3 is 13 residues. Germline CDR1 reads MNHNS; CDR2 reads SASEGT. The CDR3 protein is CASSRQGVETQYF. CDR3 bases: TGTGCCAGCAGCCGACAGGGGGTAGAGACCCAGTACTTC.

The chain recombines TRBV11-2 with TRBJ2-7; D call uncertain. The V end was cut by 8 bases, the J end by 0 bases, with 11 bases between. The germline gives CDR1 SGHAT, CDR2 FQNNGV. This CDR3 is 13 amino acids long. Here the CDR3 reads CASAWRSSYEQYF. CDR3 in DNA: TGTGCCAGCGCCTGGAGAAGCTCCTACGAGCAGTACTTC.

This chain links TRBV7-7 with TRBJ2-5; no firm D call. Trimming shortened V by 5 bases and J by 10 bases, and 17 bases separated the two germline ends. The CDR3 sequence is 13 residues long. CDR1 and CDR2 from the germline V gene are SSHAT and FNYEAQ (reference sequence). CDR3 sequence reads: CASSPDGDLGQYF. In nucleotides, the CDR3 is TGTGCCAGCAGCCCCGACGGAGACTTGGGCCAGTACTTC.

The V gene is TRBV12-3 or TRBV12-4, the J gene TRBJ1-2; D call uncertain. The germline V and J ends were trimmed by 6 bases and 8 bases, with 13 bases remaining between them. This CDR3 region has 12 residues. The CDR3 DNA sequence: TGTGCCAGCAGACCCTGGGCCCGGGGCTACACCTTC. Its translation: CASRPWARGYTF.

This clonotype has more than one count but fewer than ten. This sequence joins TRBV28 and TRBJ2-3; unclear D gene. Germline CDR1 is MDHEN and CDR2 is SYDVKM. The CDR3 length is 17 residues. With 4 bases removed from V and 0 bases from J, the gap between germline ends came to 17 bases. This CDR3 reads CASSWAPAKPSTDTQYF. CDR3 nucleotide sequence: TGTGCCAGCAGTTGGGCCCCAGCGAAACCTAGCACAGATACGCAGTATTTT.

This clonotype was seen many times. V usage is TRBV5-4 and J usage is TRBJ2-5; 9 bases are a match to TRBD1. V trimming: 3 bases; J trimming: 2 bases; junction bases outside the gene matches: 5. The CDR3 is 15 residues long. CDR1 is SGHNT and CDR2 is YYREEE in the germline V gene (reference sequence). CDR3 coding DNA: TGTGCCAGCAGCTCCGGACAGGGGCCGCAAGAGACCCAGTACTTC. Amino acid sequence: CASSSGQGPQETQYF.

The chain combines TRBV29-1 with TRBJ1-2; D gene uncertain. CDR1 is SQVTM and CDR2 is ANQGSEA in the germline V gene. Trimming pared 0 bases from V and 10 bases from J, leaving 15 bases between. The CDR3 covers 13 residues. In nucleotides, the CDR3 is TGCAGCGTTGAAGATGTGCGTCGTCAGTTCTACACCTTC. Protein sequence: CSVEDVRRQFYTF.

This chain joins TRBV29-1 and TRBJ1-1; D unclear. This CDR3 is built from 12 residues. The germline gives CDR1 SQVTM, CDR2 ANQGSEA. The germline V and J ends were trimmed by 4 bases and 1 base, with 7 bases remaining between them. The CDR3 protein is CSVAGANTEAFF. The DNA of the CDR3 is TGCAGCGTTGCCGGAGCGAACACTGAAGCTTTCTTT.

The chain couples TRBV7-2 to TRBJ2-4; D is possibly TRBD2 (6 bases). The CDR3 has 16 amino acids. CDR1 is SGHTA and CDR2 is FQGNSA in the germline V gene. V gave up 4 bases and J gave up 4 bases, with 17 bases separating them. DNA for the CDR3: TGTGCCAGCAGCTCGCTCTCGGGACGGGAGAAAAACATTCAGTACTTC. Translated, it gives CASSSLSGREKNIQYF. The full variable domain, its missing parts supplied by reference TRBV7-2 and TRBJ2-4, is GAGVSQSPSNKVTEKGKDVELRCDPISGHTALYWYRQSLGQGLEFLIYFQGNSAPDKSGLPSDRFSAERTGGSVSTLTIQRTQQEDSAVYLCASSSLSGREKNIQYFGAGTRLSVL.

The V call is TRBV2, the J call TRBJ2-5; 11 nucleotides align to TRBD2. This CDR3 spans 16 amino acids. Germline V CDR1 and CDR2: SNHLY, FYNNEI. Trimming cost V 5 bases and J 5 bases; bases outside gene matches: 10. CDR3 region: CASSNPQTSGEETQYF. The CDR3 nucleotides read TGTGCCAGCAGTAACCCACAGACTAGCGGGGAGGAGACCCAGTACTTC. Full variable domain (rest looked up from reference TRBV2 and TRBJ2-5): EPEVTQTPSHQVTQMGQEVILRCVPISNHLYFYWYRQILGQKVEFLVSFYNNEISEKSEIFDDQFSVERPDGSNFTLKIRSTKLEDSAMYFCASSNPQTSGEETQYFGPGTRLLVL.

This clonotype showed up just a few times. V is TRBV18 and J is TRBJ1-2; D is perhaps TRBD1 (5 bases). The CDR3 extends over 14 amino acids. V lost 0 bases, J lost 6 bases, and 11 bases lay in between. Germline V gene lookup returns CDR1 KGHSH and CDR2 LQKENI. As DNA, the CDR3 is TGTGCCAGCTCACCACCGGGGCGGAGGGATGGCTACACCTTC. Translation: CASSPPGRRDGYTF.

V gene TRBV7-9 combines with J gene TRBJ2-1; D is unresolved. V lost 3 bases and J lost 7, with 13 bases in between. The CDR3 has 14 residues. Germline lookup yields CDR1 SEHNR and CDR2 FQNEAQ (reference sequence). In nucleotides, the CDR3 is TGTGCCAGCAGCTTCTTTCGCGAGGATAATGAGCAGTTCTTC. Protein: CASSFFREDNEQFF. The complete variable domain, with remaining parts taken from reference TRBV7-9 and TRBJ2-1, reads DTGVSQNPRHKITKRGQNVTFRCDPISEHNRLYWYRQTLGQGPEFLTYFQNEAQLEKSRLLSDRFSAERPKGSFSTLEIQRTEQGDSAMYLCASSFFREDNEQFFGPGTRLTVL.

This chain uses TRBV20-1 with TRBJ2-1, with D perhaps matching TRBD1 (7 bases). Trimming removed 5 bases from V and 7 bases from J, with 18 bases in between. Germline V gene sequence: CDR1 DFQATT, CDR2 SNEGSKA (reference sequence). This CDR3 contains 14 residues. The CDR3 protein is CSASQGGGLNEQFF. The DNA of the CDR3 is TGCAGTGCTTCTCAGGGGGGTGGATTAAATGAGCAGTTCTTC.